This TCR beta chain was captured by sequencing in a study of T cell changes during pregnancy in multiple sclerosis. Some clones are missing from TCRdb's copy, which holds only in-frame ones; the method was immunoSEQ multiplex PCR. The table includes tens of thousands of clones, roughly 91% detected once. Per germline, CDR1 SGHAT and CDR2 FQNNGV. Trimming took 4 bases from V and 1 from J; bases not matched to a gene: 1. This CDR3 is built from 15 residues. Sequenced material: peripheral blood, taken in the second trimester of pregnancy. The V call is TRBV11-2, the J call TRBJ2-7, with 13 positions matching TRBD2. The sequence derives from a female donor in good health, enrolled as a control in a pregnancy study. CDR3: CASSSGLAGSYEQYF. The CDR3 coding sequence is TGTGCCAGCAGCTCGGGACTAGCGGGGTCCTACGAGCAGTACTTC.